The TCR beta chain described here comes from a study of identical twins. Germline CDR1 and CDR2: SEHNR and FQNEAQ (reference sequence). Trimming shortened V by 1 base and J by 7 bases, and 20 bases separated the two germline ends. There are 16 residues in the CDR3. MiXCR, applied by TCRdb to the 5' RACE reads, yields one record per CDR3 protein. This table holds 1.5 million to 2 million distinct CDR3 sequences, about 31% found once. The V call is TRBV7-9, the J call TRBJ2-7; D perhaps matches TRBD2 (5 bases). This receptor was obtained from a newborn girl in good health. Sequencing was performed on cord blood. The CDR3: CASSLGASRPYNEQYF. DNA of the CDR3: TGTGCCAGCAGCTTAGGGGCTAGCAGACCCTACAATGAGCAGTACTTC.